This TCR beta chain was recorded in a study of cytomegalovirus exposure and HLA in healthy donors. Study-level information: The study's early data release held roughly 90 million unique TCRs from HLA-typed donors. Regarding the study as a whole: The later analysis indicated that the majority of CMV-associated TCR beta chains appeared HLA-restricted. It was in a later analysis that TCR association rates were seen to vary by HLA locus, highest for DRB1 and lowest for HLA-C.

This CDR3 is built from 17 residues. In germline, CDR1 is LGHNA, CDR2 YSLEER. J lost 6 bases, V lost 0 bases, and 11 bases had no gene match. Researchers ran the PCR with 60 Vbeta and 13 Jbeta primers. Clones were sequenced by immunoSEQ multiplex PCR, and TCRdb holds only the in-frame ones, with some missing. The profile covers 90,000 or so clones, with roughly 82% appearing a single time and more than 3% taken by the ten largest. As regards this clone: The antigen remains undetermined.

The rearrangement uses TRBV4-3 and TRBJ1-1; 9 bases match TRBD1. This clonotype was sampled from a man aged 25-45 years in good health and CMV-seropositive. Input material: PBMCs. CDR3 sequence: CASSQDDMDRGGAEAFF. DNA for the CDR3: TGCGCCAGCAGCCAAGATGATATGGACAGGGGAGGGGCTGAAGCTTTCTTT.